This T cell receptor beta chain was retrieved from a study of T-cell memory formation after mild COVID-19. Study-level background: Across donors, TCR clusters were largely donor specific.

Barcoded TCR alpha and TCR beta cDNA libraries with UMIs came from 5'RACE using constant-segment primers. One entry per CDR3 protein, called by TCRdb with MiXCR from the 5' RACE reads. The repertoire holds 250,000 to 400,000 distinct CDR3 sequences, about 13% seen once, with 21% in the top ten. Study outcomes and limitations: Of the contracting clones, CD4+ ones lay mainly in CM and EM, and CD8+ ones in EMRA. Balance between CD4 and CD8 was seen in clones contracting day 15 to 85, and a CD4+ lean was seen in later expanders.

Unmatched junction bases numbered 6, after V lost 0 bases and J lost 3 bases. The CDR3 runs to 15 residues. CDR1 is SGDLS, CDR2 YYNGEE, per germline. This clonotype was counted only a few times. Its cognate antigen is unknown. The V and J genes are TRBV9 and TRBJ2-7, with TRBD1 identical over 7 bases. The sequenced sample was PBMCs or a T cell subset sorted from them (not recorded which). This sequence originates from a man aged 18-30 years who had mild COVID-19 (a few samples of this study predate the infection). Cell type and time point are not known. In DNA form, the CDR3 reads TGTGCCAGCAGCGTAGAGCACAGGGGACACTACGAGCAGTACTTC. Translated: CASSVEHRGHYEQYF.